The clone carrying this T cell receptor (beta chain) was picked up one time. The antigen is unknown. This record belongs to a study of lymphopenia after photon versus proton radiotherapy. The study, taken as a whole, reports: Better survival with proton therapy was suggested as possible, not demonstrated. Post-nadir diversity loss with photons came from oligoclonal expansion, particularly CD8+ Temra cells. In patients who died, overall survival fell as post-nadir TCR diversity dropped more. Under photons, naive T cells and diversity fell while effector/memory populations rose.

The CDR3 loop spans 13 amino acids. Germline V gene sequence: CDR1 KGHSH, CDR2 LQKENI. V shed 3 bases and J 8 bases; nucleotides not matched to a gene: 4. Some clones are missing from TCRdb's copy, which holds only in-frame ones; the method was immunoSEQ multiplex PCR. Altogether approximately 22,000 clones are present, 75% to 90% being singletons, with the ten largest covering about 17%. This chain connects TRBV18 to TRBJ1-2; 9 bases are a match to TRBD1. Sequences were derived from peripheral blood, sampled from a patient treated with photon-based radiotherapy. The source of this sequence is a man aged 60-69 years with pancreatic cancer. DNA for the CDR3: TGTGCCAGCTCACCCCGGGACAGGGACGGCTACACCTTC. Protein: CASSPRDRDGYTF.